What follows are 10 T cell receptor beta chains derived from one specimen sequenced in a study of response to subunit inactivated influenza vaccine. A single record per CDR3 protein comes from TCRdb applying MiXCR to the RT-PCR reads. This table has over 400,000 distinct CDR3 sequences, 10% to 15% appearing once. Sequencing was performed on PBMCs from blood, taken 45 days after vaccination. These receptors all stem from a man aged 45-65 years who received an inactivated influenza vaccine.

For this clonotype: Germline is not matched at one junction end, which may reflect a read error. The CDR3 DNA reads as TGTGCCAGCAGCTCGGGATCAAATAGCAATCAGCCCCAGAATTTT. Protein product: CASSSGSNSNQPQNF. The chain recombines TRBV11-2 with TRBJ1-5; D gene unclear. The CDR3 runs 15 residues. Per the germline V gene, CDR1 is SGHAT and CDR2 is FQNNGV.

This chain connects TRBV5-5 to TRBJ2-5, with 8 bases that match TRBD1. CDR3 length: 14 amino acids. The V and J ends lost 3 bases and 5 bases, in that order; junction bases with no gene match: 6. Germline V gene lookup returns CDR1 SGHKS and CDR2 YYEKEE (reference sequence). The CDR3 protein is CASSSQGVLETQYF. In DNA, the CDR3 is TGTGCCAGCAGCTCACAGGGGGTCCTGGAGACCCAGTACTTC.

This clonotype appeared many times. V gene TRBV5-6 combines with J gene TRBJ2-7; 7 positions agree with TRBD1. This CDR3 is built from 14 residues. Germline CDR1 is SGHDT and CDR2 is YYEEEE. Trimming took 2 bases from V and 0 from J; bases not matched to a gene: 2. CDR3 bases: TGTGCCAGCAGCTTAGGGACAGCCTCCTACGAGCAGTACTTC. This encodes CASSLGTASYEQYF.

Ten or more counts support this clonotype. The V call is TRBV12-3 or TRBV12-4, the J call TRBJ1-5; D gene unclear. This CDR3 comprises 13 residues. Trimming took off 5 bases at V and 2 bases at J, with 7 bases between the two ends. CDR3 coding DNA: TGTGCCAGCAGTGGGGTTCGCAATCAGCCCCAGCATTTT. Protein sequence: CASSGVRNQPQHF.

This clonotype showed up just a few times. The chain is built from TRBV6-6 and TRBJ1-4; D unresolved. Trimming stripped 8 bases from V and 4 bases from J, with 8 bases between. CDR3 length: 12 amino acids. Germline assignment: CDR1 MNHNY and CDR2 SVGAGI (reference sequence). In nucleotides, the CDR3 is TGTGCCAGCCCTTGCTTTAATGAAAAACTGTTTTTT. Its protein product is CASPCFNEKLFF.

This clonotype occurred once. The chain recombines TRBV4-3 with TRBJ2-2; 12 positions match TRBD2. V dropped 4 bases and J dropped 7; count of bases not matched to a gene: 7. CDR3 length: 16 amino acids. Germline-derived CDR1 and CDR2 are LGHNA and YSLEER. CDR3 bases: TGCGCCAGCAGCCGCCGGACTAGCGGGAAAAACGGGGAGCTGTTTTTT. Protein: CASSRRTSGKNGELFF.

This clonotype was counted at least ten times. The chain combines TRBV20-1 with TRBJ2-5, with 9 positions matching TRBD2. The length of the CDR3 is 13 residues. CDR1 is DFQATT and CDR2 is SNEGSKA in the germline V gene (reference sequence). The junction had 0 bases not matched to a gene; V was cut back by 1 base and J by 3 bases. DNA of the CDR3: TGCAGTGCTAGAGCTAGCGGGAAAGAGACCCAGTACTTC. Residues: CSARASGKETQYF.

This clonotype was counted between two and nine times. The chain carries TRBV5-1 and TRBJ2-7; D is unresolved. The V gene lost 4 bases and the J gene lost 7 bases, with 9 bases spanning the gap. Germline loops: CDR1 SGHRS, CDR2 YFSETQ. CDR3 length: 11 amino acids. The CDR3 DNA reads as TGCGCCAGCAGCCTCAGTGAGGAGCAGTACTTC. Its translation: CASSLSEEQYF.

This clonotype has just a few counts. Here the CDR3 DNA reads TGCGCCAGCAGCTTGGCTGGCGTTTTAAACTATGGCTACACCTTC. It is translated as CASSLAGVLNYGYTF. The V call is TRBV5-1, the J call TRBJ1-2; D uncertain. The germline V gene has CDR1 SGHRS and CDR2 YFSETQ. This CDR3 has 15 residues. Trimming took 0 bases from V and 2 from J, leaving 11 bases between them.

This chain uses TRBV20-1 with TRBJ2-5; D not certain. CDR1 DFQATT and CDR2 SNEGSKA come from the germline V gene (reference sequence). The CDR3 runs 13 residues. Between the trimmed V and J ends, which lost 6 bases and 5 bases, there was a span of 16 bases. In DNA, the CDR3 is TGCAGTGCCAGGACCTCCCTGGAGGAGACCCAGTACTTC. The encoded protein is CSARTSLEETQYF.